The text below deals with one T cell receptor (beta chain). Its antigen is still unknown. Incorporation of UMIs carrying a 6-nucleotide sample barcode was performed by template switching. From the 5' RACE reads, TCRdb lists one entry per CDR3 protein and no DNA. Recorded for this sample: approximately 400,000 distinct CDR3 sequences. The CDR3 is 14 residues long. CDR1 and CDR2 from the germline V gene are SEHNR and FQNEAQ (reference sequence). This entry is derived from a study of monozygotic twins with inflammatory bowel disease. Study-wide findings and caveats: Among IBD patients, fewer clonotypes were shared with others than among healthy twins, especially with disease activity.

Sequences were obtained from blood. J is TRBJ2-1 and V is TRBV7-9; TCRdb designates TRBD2, a call that cannot be tested without DNA. The receptor comes from a human donor with ulcerative colitis or Crohn's disease, or a healthy co-twin of an affected twin (not recorded which). The CDR3 here is CASSWAGDTYEQFF.